This entry is about one T cell receptor beta chain. Antigen unknown. This entry is derived from a study of T cell responses to AZD1222 COVID-19 vaccine. Findings of the study overall: Vaccination with two AZD1222 doses was followed by a rise in Spike-specific TCR breadth and depth.

Profiled with immunoSEQ multiplex PCR; TCRdb holds only in-frame clones, not every one. Of under 120,000 clones in the sample, just under 95% were seen once. Germline assignment: CDR1 MNHNS and CDR2 SASEGT. This CDR3 is 11 amino acids long. The V end lost 1 base, the J end lost 13 bases, and 8 bases lay between the germline ends. This receptor was obtained from an adult in good health. The chain combines TRBV6-1 with TRBJ1-5; D not resolved. The source was peripheral blood, collected on day 0 of AZD1222 vaccination. The CDR3 here is CASSEGGIQHF. The CDR3 nucleotides are TGTGCCAGCAGTGAAGGTGGGATTCAGCATTTT.